Below are 32 T cell receptor beta chains sequenced from a single sample in a study of control samples from healthy donors and cancer patients (TCRdb year 2020). Library generation was performed with the immunoSEQ multiplex PCR assay. TCRdb's version of the immuneACCESS table is confined to in-frame rearrangements and falls short of the full clone set. An unresolved V gene accounts for under half of the shortfall where checked; the remainder is of unknown origin. The table for this sample lists around 130,000 clones; roughly 89% of them were counted only once. The top ten clonotypes cover just over 7.5% of the sample. Material for sequencing was PBMCs. Source of these receptors: a man aged 50 to 60 with head and neck cancer.

Notes on this clone: The sample carries other DNA sequences with the same CDR3. V is TRBV5-1 and J is TRBJ2-5, with D hard to call. Germline V gene data show CDR1 as SGHRS and CDR2 as YFSETQ. The V end lost 2 bases, the J end lost 1 base, and 3 bases lay between the germline ends. CDR3 length: 12 residues. CDR3 sequence reads: CASSLIQETQYF. CDR3 bases: TGCGCCAGCAGCTTAATCCAAGAGACCCAGTACTTC.

The chain recombines TRBV3-1 (or the pseudogene TRBV3-2) with TRBJ1-6, with D possibly TRBD1 on 5 matching bases. Trimming pared 6 bases from V and 9 bases from J, leaving 15 bases between. CDR1 is LGHDT and CDR2 is YNNKEL in the germline V gene (reference sequence). The CDR3 spans 14 residues. The CDR3: CASSKQVRSSPLHF. The DNA for the CDR3 is TGTGCCAGCAGTAAACAGGTTCGCTCTTCACCCCTCCACTTT.

The J gene is TRBJ2-7, the V gene TRBV9; 9 bases are a match to TRBD1. There are 16 residues in the CDR3. Germline trimming cut 3 bases from V and 2 bases from J; bases unmatched to any gene: 9. Germline CDR1 SGDLS, CDR2 YYNGEE. The DNA of the CDR3 is TGTGCCAGCAGCGAAACAGGGGGCGATGGTCCCTACGAGCAGTACTTC. Protein product: CASSETGGDGPYEQYF.

The chain carries TRBV9 and TRBJ2-2, with D unclear. The CDR3 spans 15 residues. Germline lookup yields CDR1 SGDLS and CDR2 YYNGEE. V lost 0 bases and J lost 2, with 8 bases in between. The CDR3 nucleotides are TGTGCCAGCAGCGTAGCCCAGTTAAACACCGGGGAGCTGTTTTTT. Its translation is CASSVAQLNTGELFF.

This chain uses TRBV10-2 with TRBJ1-2, with D hard to call. Germline lookup yields CDR1 WSHSY and CDR2 SAAADI. Trimming shortened V by 6 bases and J by 8 bases, and 13 bases separated the two germline ends. This CDR3 region has 12 residues. CDR3 loop: CASRGLSEGYTF. The CDR3 coding sequence is TGCGCCAGCAGGGGTTTATCGGAAGGCTACACCTTC.

This rearrangement joins TRBV9 to TRBJ2-5; D remains unclear. Trimming left V 0 bases short and J 3 bases short, with 6 bases between. This CDR3 has 13 amino acids. From germline, CDR1 is SGDLS and CDR2 YYNGEE. The DNA for the CDR3 is TGTGCCAGCAGCGTAGCGGAGAAAGAGACCCAGTACTTC. It codes for CASSVAEKETQYF.

This chain connects TRBV28 to TRBJ1-1; 7 bases map to TRBD1. After removal of 8 bases from V and 1 base from J, the junction contained 10 bases not matched to a gene. From germline, CDR1 is MDHEN and CDR2 SYDVKM. The CDR3 consists of 15 residues. The CDR3 sequence: CASPPLTGSNTEAFF. DNA of the CDR3: TGTGCCAGCCCGCCGTTGACAGGGTCGAACACTGAAGCTTTCTTT. Together with reference TRBV28 and TRBJ1-1, the CDR3 gives the full variable domain: DVKVTQSSRYLVKRTGEKVFLECVQDMDHENMFWYRQDPGLGLRLIYFSYDVKMKEKGDIPEGYSVSREKKERFSLILESASTNQTSMYLCASPPLTGSNTEAFFGQGTRLTVV.

This chain joins TRBV5-6 and TRBJ2-7, with D possibly being TRBD1 or TRBD2 (6 bases each). The length of the CDR3 is 14 residues. V was shortened by 7 bases and J by 1 base, with 15 bases between the two germline ends. Germline V gives CDR1 SGHDT, CDR2 YYEEEE. CDR3 loop: CASSGGTTSYEQYF. CDR3 coding DNA: TGTGCCAGCTCCGGGGGCACAACTTCCTACGAGCAGTACTTC. Looking up the rest from reference TRBV5-6 and TRBJ2-7 gives the full variable domain: DAGVTQSPTHLIKTRGQQVTLRCSPKSGHDTVSWYQQALGQGPQFIFQYYEEEERQRGNFPDRFSGHQFPNYSSELNVNALLLGDSALYLCASSGGTTSYEQYFGPGTRLTVT.

The genes are TRBV6-6 and TRBJ2-7, with 11 bases lining up with TRBD1. Germline lookup yields CDR1 MNHNY and CDR2 SVGAGI (reference sequence). V lost 5 bases, J lost 2 bases, and 11 bases stayed unmatched. This CDR3 contains 17 residues. CDR3 in DNA: TGTGCCAGCAGTCTATACCCCCCGGGACAGGGGGCCTACGAGCAGTACTTC. Translation: CASSLYPPGQGAYEQYF.

The chain joins TRBV18 to TRBJ2-2; D ambiguous. V lost 3 bases to trimming and J lost 5 bases, with 4 bases between them. The germline V gene encodes CDR1 KGHSH and CDR2 LQKENI. This CDR3 is 12 amino acids long. In DNA, the CDR3 is TGTGCCAGCTCACCCCGGACCGGGGAGCTGTTTTTT. This sequence encodes CASSPRTGELFF.

The rearrangement links TRBV7-2 to TRBJ1-2, with D perhaps TRBD1 (6 bases). V was trimmed by 3 bases and J by 7 bases, leaving 18 bases between them. The CDR3 runs to 15 residues. CDR1 is SGHTA, CDR2 FQGNSA, per germline. CDR3 region: CASSFLGRGGGGYTF. CDR3 DNA: TGTGCCAGCAGCTTCCTTGGTAGGGGGGGAGGTGGCTACACCTTC.

The rearrangement joins TRBV6-6 to TRBJ1-1, with D maybe TRBD1 (5 bases). V was shortened by 6 bases and J by 5 bases, with 19 bases between the two germline ends. The length of the CDR3 is 15 residues. Germline CDR1 and CDR2: MNHNY and SVGAGI (reference sequence). In nucleotides, the CDR3 is TGTGCCAGCAGCCCTACTCCCTGGGGGAGGACTGAAGCTTTCTTT. It yields the protein CASSPTPWGRTEAFF.

The rearrangement links TRBV18 to TRBJ2-1; unclear D gene. V was clipped by 3 bases and J by 8 bases, with 11 bases between them. Germline V gene sequence: CDR1 KGHSH, CDR2 LQKENI. CDR3 size: 13 residues. The CDR3 loop is CASSPSRWDEQFF. In DNA form, the CDR3 reads TGTGCCAGCTCACCCTCTCGATGGGATGAGCAGTTCTTC.

The CDR3 loop reads CASSKASGSYEQYF. CDR3 coding DNA: TGTGCCAGTAGTAAAGCTAGCGGTTCCTACGAGCAGTACTTC. This chain joins TRBV19 and TRBJ2-7; TRBD2 matches 7 bases. Germline trimming cut 4 bases from V and 1 base from J; bases unmatched to any gene: 4. CDR1 and CDR2 (germline): LNHDA, SQIVND (reference sequence). The CDR3 covers 14 residues.

CDR3: CASSQQGMNTEAFF. Written as DNA, the CDR3 is TGTGCCAGCTCACAACAGGGGATGAACACTGAAGCTTTCTTT. V is TRBV18 and J is TRBJ1-1, with TRBD1 matching 7 bases. Germline loops: CDR1 KGHSH, CDR2 LQKENI. The CDR3 has 14 amino acids. V was pared by 4 bases and J by 0 bases, with 2 bases of the junction left unmatched. The full variable domain, in which reference TRBV18 and TRBJ1-1 provide the parts outside the CDR3, is NAGVMQNPRHLVRRRGQEARLRCSPMKGHSHVYWYRQLPEEGLKFMVYLQKENIIDESGMPKERFSAEFPKEGPSILRIQQVVRGDSAAYFCASSQQGMNTEAFFGQGTRLTVV.

In its sample, this clone was seen once. This chain uses TRBV20-1 with TRBJ2-7; D is ambiguous. Germline V gives CDR1 DFQATT, CDR2 SNEGSKA (reference sequence). V was clipped by 6 bases and J by 3 bases, with 9 bases between them. The CDR3 loop spans 11 amino acids. CDR3 loop: CSARVGYEQYF. DNA of the CDR3: TGCAGTGCAAGGGTGGGCTACGAGCAGTACTTC.

V usage is TRBV18 and J usage is TRBJ1-6; 7 nucleotides align to TRBD1. Germline CDR1 KGHSH, CDR2 LQKENI. The CDR3 length is 15 residues. J lost 10 bases, V lost 0 bases, and 6 bases had no gene match. CDR3 loop: CASSPPNRGGSPLHF. The CDR3 DNA reads as TGTGCCAGCTCACCACCGAACAGGGGCGGCTCACCCCTCCACTTT.

This clone turned up a few times. The chain joins TRBV11-2 to TRBJ1-4; D is possibly TRBD1 (5 bases). Trimming shortened V by 5 bases and J by 3 bases, and 13 bases separated the two germline ends. Per the germline V gene, CDR1 is SGHAT and CDR2 is FQNNGV. This CDR3 spans 15 amino acids. The CDR3 protein is CASSDGQGANEKLFF. CDR3 DNA: TGTGCCAGCAGCGATGGGCAGGGAGCTAATGAAAAACTGTTTTTT. Based on the CDR3 plus reference TRBV11-2 and TRBJ1-4, the full variable domain is EAGVAQSPRYKIIEKRQSVAFWCNPISGHATLYWYQQILGQGPKLLIQFQNNGVVDDSQLPKDRFSAERLKGVDSTLKIQPAKLEDSAVYLCASSDGQGANEKLFFGSGTQLSVL.

The chain carries TRBV11-3 and TRBJ2-3; TRBD2 matches 9 bases. Unmatched junction bases numbered 7, after V lost 3 bases and J lost 6 bases. Germline-derived CDR1 and CDR2 are SGHNT and YENEEA. The CDR3 has 15 amino acids. For the CDR3, the DNA is TGTGCCAGCAGCTTGTCGGGCGGGGGGGCGGATACGCAGTATTTT. Translating it yields CASSLSGGGADTQYF.

The chain links TRBV6-2 or TRBV6-3 to TRBJ1-1; 11 positions agree with TRBD1. The CDR3 sequence is 18 residues long. Germline V gives CDR1 MNHEY, CDR2 SVGEGT. Germline trimming cut 0 bases from V and 0 bases from J; bases unmatched to any gene: 6. The CDR3 bases are TGTGCCAGCAGTTACTCGATGTCGGGACAGGGGGTGAACACTGAAGCTTTCTTT. Its translation is CASSYSMSGQGVNTEAFF.

This rearrangement joins TRBV5-4 to TRBJ1-6; unclear D gene. Germline CDR1 is SGHNT and CDR2 is YYREEE (reference sequence). The CDR3 covers 16 residues. The V gene lost 1 base and the J gene lost 3 bases, with 11 bases spanning the gap. DNA of the CDR3: TGTGCCAGCAGCTTGAGTGGGAGCATCTATAATTCACCCCTCCACTTT. Translated, it gives CASSLSGSIYNSPLHF.

This rearrangement joins TRBV6-1 to TRBJ2-7, with 13 nucleotides matching TRBD2. With 0 bases clipped from V and 3 bases from J, the junction kept 5 bases outside the gene matches. The CDR3 spans 17 residues. CDR1 is MNHNS, CDR2 SASEGT, per germline. The CDR3 DNA sequence: TGTGCCAGCAGTGAAGCACGGACTAGCGGGAGCCTCTACGAGCAGTACTTC. It yields the protein CASSEARTSGSLYEQYF.

To note about this clone: An end of the junction does not agree with germline; a read error may underlie this. The chain couples TRBV9 to TRBJ2-6; 8 nucleotides line up with TRBD2. CDR1 SGDLS and CDR2 YYNGEE come from the germline V gene. This CDR3 contains 16 residues. The CDR3 region is CARSARGGTGANVLTF. CDR3 DNA: TGTGCCCGCAGCGCCCGGGGGGGTACAGGGGCCAACGTCCTGACTTTC.

This chain connects TRBV18 to TRBJ2-1, with TRBD2 matching over 11 bases. The CDR3 spans 15 residues. The germline V gene encodes CDR1 KGHSH and CDR2 LQKENI. Unmatched junction bases numbered 5, after V lost 2 bases and J lost 8 bases. CDR3 DNA: TGTGCCAGCTCACCAGGTCTAGCGGGGGGCCATGAGCAGTTCTTC. Its protein product is CASSPGLAGGHEQFF.

The gene calls are TRBV29-1 and TRBJ2-2; no clear D. Germline CDR1 SQVTM, CDR2 ANQGSEA. The CDR3 runs to 11 residues. V dropped 4 bases and J dropped 1 base, with 1 base sitting between them. CDR3 DNA: TGCAGCGTTGGGAACACCGGGGAGCTGTTTTTT. This codes for CSVGNTGELFF.

The CDR3 loop reads CASSQPGRLYEQYF. As DNA, the CDR3 is TGTGCCAGCAGCCAGCCCGGACGTCTCTACGAGCAGTACTTC. The chain is built from TRBV3-1 (or the pseudogene TRBV3-2) and TRBJ2-7, with D unclear. This CDR3 has 14 amino acids. Germline lookup yields CDR1 LGHDT and CDR2 YNNKEL (reference sequence). V was cut by 3 bases and J by 3 bases, with 12 bases left in between.

This clone was picked up a small number of times. This chain joins TRBV24-1 and TRBJ2-7; D remains unclear. The V end lost 4 bases, the J end lost 9 bases, and 9 bases lay between the germline ends. This CDR3 is 11 amino acids long. Germline assignment: CDR1 KGHDR and CDR2 SFDVKD. CDR3 DNA: TGTGCCACCAGTGACCCCGGTGGGCAGTACTTC. Its translation: CATSDPGGQYF.

This chain connects TRBV6-5 to TRBJ2-7; TRBD1 aligns across 7 bases. The CDR3 is made up of 15 amino acids. V lost 4 bases to trimming and J lost 1 base; unmatched junction nucleotides: 7. CDR1 and CDR2 (germline): MNHEY, SVGAGI. The CDR3 sequence is CASSFRQGVSYEQYF. In nucleotides, the CDR3 is TGTGCCAGCAGTTTCCGGCAGGGGGTATCCTACGAGCAGTACTTC.

The rearrangement joins TRBV5-4 to TRBJ1-1; 8 positions agree with TRBD1. The CDR3 covers 15 residues. Trimming removed 1 base from V and 2 bases from J; junction bases left unmatched: 4. Per the germline V gene, CDR1 is SGHNT and CDR2 is YYREEE (reference sequence). CDR3 loop: CASSLQGAGNTEAFF. CDR3 coding DNA: TGTGCCAGCAGCTTGCAGGGGGCAGGCAACACTGAAGCTTTCTTT.

The chain recombines TRBV11-3 with TRBJ2-7, with D hard to call. Deletions cut 2 bases from V and 4 bases from J, with 9 bases between. Germline CDR1 SGHNT, CDR2 YENEEA. The CDR3 totals 13 residues. CDR3 amino acids: CASSLTGLYEQYF. For the CDR3, the DNA is TGTGCCAGCAGCTTAACCGGGCTTTACGAGCAGTACTTC.

V is TRBV9 and J is TRBJ2-2; TRBD1 matches at 10 bases. This CDR3 has 14 amino acids. Looked up from germline, CDR1 is SGDLS and CDR2 is YYNGEE. V was clipped by 7 bases and J by 3 bases; unmatched bases: 3. CDR3 amino acids: CASETGGDTGELFF. In DNA form, the CDR3 reads TGTGCCAGCGAGACAGGGGGCGACACCGGGGAGCTGTTTTTT.

The genes are TRBV27 and TRBJ2-1; 10 positions match TRBD2. The CDR3 has 19 residues. The germline V gene encodes CDR1 MNHEY and CDR2 SMNVEV (reference sequence). V was clipped by 4 bases and J by 0 bases; unmatched bases: 12. The CDR3 sequence: CASSSRAGGPFSSYNEQFF. Here the CDR3 DNA reads TGTGCCAGCAGTTCGAGAGCGGGAGGGCCTTTTAGCTCCTACAATGAGCAGTTCTTC.